This T cell receptor (beta chain) was recorded in a study of cytotoxic CD8 clonotypes in ibrutinib-treated CLL. Overall study context: Average yields of approximately 260,000 productive templates and 75,000 to 95,000 productive rearrangements characterized the samples. General study findings and limits: Public clonotypes (which were uncommon) either contracted or remained stable on treatment.

Produced via immunoSEQ multiplex PCR; TCRdb's table is partial and in-frame only. The sample lists approximately 120,000 clones; approximately 58% were seen once. Notes on this clone: Its specificity is not known.

With cryopreserved PBMCs as the source, roughly 2 micrograms of genomic DNA went to TCR beta libraries. Sequences were derived from PBMCs, sampled after 24 months of ibrutinib treatment. This receptor was taken from a human donor with chronic lymphocytic leukemia.

The CDR3 sequence: CASSPLAGGSRNEQFF. DNA for the CDR3: TGTGCCAGCAGCCCTTTAGCGGGGGGGTCCCGAAATGAGCAGTTCTTC. The chain has TRBV14 and TRBJ2-1; TRBD2 matches 11 bases. The germline gives CDR1 SGHDN, CDR2 FVKESK. This CDR3 contains 16 residues. With 4 bases clipped from V and 7 bases from J, the junction kept 9 bases outside the gene matches. Variable domain in full (rest from reference TRBV14 and TRBJ2-1): EAGVTQFPSHSVIEKGQTVTLRCDPISGHDNLYWYRRVMGKEIKFLLHFVKESKQDESGMPNNRFLAERTGGTYSTLKVQPAELEDSGVYFCASSPLAGGSRNEQFFGPGTRLTVL.